This T cell receptor (beta chain) emerged from a study of shared clonotypes between healthy human individuals (TCRdb year 2020). General notes on the study: The cohort included a few men and a couple of women between 18 and 49 years of age. Leukapheresis yielded between about 0.9 and 10 billion PBMCs per donor. Libraries were prepared and TCR repertoires were sequenced by different laboratories using diverse techniques, in order to increase sequencing depth and limit assay-specific biases. The study deeply sequenced blood TCR repertoires of roughly five healthy adults to estimate repertoire size and the extent of clonotype sharing between individuals.

Healthy HIV-negative adults with no recently reported acute infections or vaccinations were included as donors. Every donor was a Caucasian adult residing in Nashville, Tennessee, USA. For unsorted samples, 80 million to 100 million PBMCs were counted, and genomic DNA was extracted using the QIAamp DNA Blood Mini kit. Blood was collected by leukapheresis, and PBMCs were isolated by Ficoll-Histopaque density gradient centrifugation and then cryopreserved in liquid nitrogen vapor phase. As concerns this clone: This receptor's antigen is unknown. Base qualities were left out, and no much larger clone turns up one base away.

The CDR3 runs 15 amino acids, cysteine and phenylalanine included. This entry keeps only the CDR3 DNA: 45 bases, framed from base 1. Germline trimming amounts to 4 bases on V and 5 bases on J, with 8 as the count of junction bases outside the gene matches. As encoded in the germline V gene (reference sequence), CDR1 is LNHDA while CDR2 is SQIVND. TCR CDR3 regions were amplified from genomic DNA by multiplex PCR using the deep immunoSEQ assay. Extracted genomic DNA from each cell subset was distributed evenly across all wells of several immunoSEQ 96-well plates, and each plate was treated as a replicate. For unsorted PBMC, each replicate PCR was loaded with approximately 300 ng genomic DNA, equivalent to about 30,000 T cell genomes. Unsorted PBMC genomic DNA was sequenced across ten immunoSEQ deep assay plates. The purified libraries were quantified using a Qubit 3.0 fluorometer, sized with a Bioanalyzer 2100, and then quantified again using the KAPA Library Quantification kit. Every immunoSEQ 96-well plate was sequenced on a dedicated single-read 150-cycle Illumina NextSeq 550 flow cell. The study's processing was this. Because the immunoSEQ output included only junctional sequences and no quality scores, the filtering could not be the same as the filtering used for full-length reads. To assign V/J genes and CDR3, sequences were annotated against IMGT germline references using PyIR, a Python wrapper for IgBLAST v1.9. Reads were removed for weak V/J assignments (E-value above 1e-6), missing CDR3, stop codons, out-of-frame junctions, or ambiguous translated residues. V3J clonotypes were defined as sequences sharing the same inferred V gene, J gene, and CDR3 amino acid sequence. To compute the percentage overlap between repertoires, the number of shared unique clonotypes was divided by the size of the smaller repertoire. Repertoire richness was assessed with RTK rarefaction, the Chao1 estimator, and Recon v2.1 estimates of unobserved clonotypes. Held by TCRdb, this immuneACCESS table contains in-frame sequences only and omits some clones. Under half of the omission traces to an unresolved V gene where checked; the cause of the rest is unknown. The V and J calls and the clone size are those of that table, but D and trimming were determined from the DNA. The sample table contains some 450,000 clones; only one count was recorded for roughly four fifths of them. Clones ranked in the top ten supply 12% of the sample.

On the study overall, not on this receptor specifically: Because the study included only a small number of donors, the genetic and exposure-history diversity represented was limited. Pairwise subsampling indicated that sequencing depth was expected to affect the degree of clonotype sharing among donors. Sampling was limited to blood, and TCR repertoires in tissue likely differ from TCR repertoires in blood.

Here the chain combines TRBV19 and TRBJ2-1; 7 bases in the middle match TRBD1. The sample comprised PBMCs. This clonotype originated in a woman aged 40-49 years in good health. Some clones in this sample may be carry-over from other donors' samples. At the DNA level, the sequence is TGTGCCAGTAGTACCCGGACAGGAATCCACAATGAGCAGTTCTTC. This yields the protein CASSTRTGIHNEQFF. Supplemented by the reference TRBV19 and TRBJ2-1 proteins around the CDR3, the complete variable domain is DGGITQSPKYLFRKEGQNVTLSCEQNLNHDAMYWYRQDPGQGLRLIYYSQIVNDFQKGDIAEGYSVSREKKESFPLTVTSAQKNPTAFYLCASSTRTGIHNEQFFGPGTRLTVL.